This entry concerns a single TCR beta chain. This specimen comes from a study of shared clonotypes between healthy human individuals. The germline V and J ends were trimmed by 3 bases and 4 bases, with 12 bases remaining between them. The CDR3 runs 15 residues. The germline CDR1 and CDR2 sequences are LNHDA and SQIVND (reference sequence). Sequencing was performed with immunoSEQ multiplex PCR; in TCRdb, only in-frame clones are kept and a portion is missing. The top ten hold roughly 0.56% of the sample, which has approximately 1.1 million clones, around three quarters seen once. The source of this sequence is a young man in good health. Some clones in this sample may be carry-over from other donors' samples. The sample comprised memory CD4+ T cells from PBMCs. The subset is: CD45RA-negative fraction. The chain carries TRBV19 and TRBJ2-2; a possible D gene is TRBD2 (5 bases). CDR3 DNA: TGTGCCAGTAGTATCGCGGACTGGACCACCGGGGAGCTGTTTTTT. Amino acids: CASSIADWTTGELFF.